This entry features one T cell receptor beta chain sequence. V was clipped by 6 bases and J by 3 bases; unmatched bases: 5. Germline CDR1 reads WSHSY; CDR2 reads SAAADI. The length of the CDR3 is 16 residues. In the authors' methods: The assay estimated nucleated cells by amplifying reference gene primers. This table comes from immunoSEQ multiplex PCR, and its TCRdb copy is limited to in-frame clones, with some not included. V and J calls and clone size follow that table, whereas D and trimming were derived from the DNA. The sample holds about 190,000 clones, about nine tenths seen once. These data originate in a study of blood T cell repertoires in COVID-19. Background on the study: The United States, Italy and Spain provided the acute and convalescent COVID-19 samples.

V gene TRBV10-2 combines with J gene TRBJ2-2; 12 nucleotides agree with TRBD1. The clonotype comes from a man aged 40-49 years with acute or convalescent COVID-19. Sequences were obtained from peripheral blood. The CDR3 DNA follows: TGCGCCAGCAGCGGGACAGGGGGCGCCGACACCGGGGAGCTGTTTTTT. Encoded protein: CASSGTGGADTGELFF.